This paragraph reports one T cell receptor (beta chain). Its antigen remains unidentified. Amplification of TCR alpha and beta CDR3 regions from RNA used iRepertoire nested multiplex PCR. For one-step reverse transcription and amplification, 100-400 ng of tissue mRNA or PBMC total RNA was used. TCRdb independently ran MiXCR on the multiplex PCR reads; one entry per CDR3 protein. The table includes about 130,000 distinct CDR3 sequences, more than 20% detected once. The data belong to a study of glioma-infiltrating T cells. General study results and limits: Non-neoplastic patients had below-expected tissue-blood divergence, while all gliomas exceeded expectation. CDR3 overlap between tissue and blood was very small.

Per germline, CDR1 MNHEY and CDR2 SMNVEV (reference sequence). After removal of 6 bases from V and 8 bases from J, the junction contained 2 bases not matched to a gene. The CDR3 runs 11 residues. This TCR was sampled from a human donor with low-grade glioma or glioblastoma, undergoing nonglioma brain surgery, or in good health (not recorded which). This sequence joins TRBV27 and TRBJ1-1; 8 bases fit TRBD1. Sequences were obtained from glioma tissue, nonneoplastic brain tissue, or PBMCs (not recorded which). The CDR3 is CASRRTGEAFF. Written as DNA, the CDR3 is TGTGCCAGCAGGCGGACAGGGGAAGCTTTCTTT.